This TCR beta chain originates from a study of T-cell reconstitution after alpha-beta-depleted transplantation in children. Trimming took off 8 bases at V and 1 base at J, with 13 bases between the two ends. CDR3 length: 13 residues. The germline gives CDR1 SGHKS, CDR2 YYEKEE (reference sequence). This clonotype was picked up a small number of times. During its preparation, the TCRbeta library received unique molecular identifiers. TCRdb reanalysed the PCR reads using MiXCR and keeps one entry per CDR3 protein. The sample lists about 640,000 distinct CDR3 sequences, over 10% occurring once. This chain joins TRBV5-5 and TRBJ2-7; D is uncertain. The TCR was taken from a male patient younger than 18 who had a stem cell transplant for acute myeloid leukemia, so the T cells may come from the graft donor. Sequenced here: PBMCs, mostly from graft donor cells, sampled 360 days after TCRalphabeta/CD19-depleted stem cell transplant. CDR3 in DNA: TGTGCCAGTGTACGCGTCGGGTCCTACGAGCAGTACTTC. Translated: CASVRVGSYEQYF.